This entry concerns a single T cell receptor beta chain. Its antigen is as yet unknown. Reverse transcribed after extraction, RNA yielded cDNA as the sequencing template. Clones were read by immunoSEQ multiplex PCR, and TCRdb kept only the in-frame ones, dropping some. The repertoire includes 140,000 to 150,000 clones, over 70% of them detected once, and about 16% sits in the top ten. The data derive from a study of CD8+ T cells in alopecia areata. Study observations and caveats: Scalp sequencing also captures normal skin's resident alphabeta T cells.

V was cut by 0 bases and J by 5 bases, with 13 bases left in between. CDR1 and CDR2 (germline): MGHRA, YSYEKL. This CDR3 is 15 amino acids long. The sequencing used CD8+ T cells sorted from blood, collected at week 0. The source is a human donor with alopecia areata. The chain links TRBV4-1 to TRBJ2-5; D might be TRBD1 (6 bases). CDR3 in DNA: TGCGCCAGCAGCCAAGAAATCGCAGGGGATGAGACCCAGTACTTC. This translates into CASSQEIAGDETQYF.